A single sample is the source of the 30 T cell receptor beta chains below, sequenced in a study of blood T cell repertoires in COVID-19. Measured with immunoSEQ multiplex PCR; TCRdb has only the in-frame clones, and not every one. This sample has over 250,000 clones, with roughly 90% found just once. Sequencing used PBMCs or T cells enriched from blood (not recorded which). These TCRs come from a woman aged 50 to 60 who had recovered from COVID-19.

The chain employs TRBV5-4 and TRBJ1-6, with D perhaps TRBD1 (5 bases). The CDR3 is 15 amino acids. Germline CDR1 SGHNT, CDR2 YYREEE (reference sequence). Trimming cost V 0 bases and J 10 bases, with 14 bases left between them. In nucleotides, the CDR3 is TGTGCCAGCAGCTTGGATGGGCAGGGTTTATCACCCCTCCACTTT. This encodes CASSLDGQGLSPLHF.

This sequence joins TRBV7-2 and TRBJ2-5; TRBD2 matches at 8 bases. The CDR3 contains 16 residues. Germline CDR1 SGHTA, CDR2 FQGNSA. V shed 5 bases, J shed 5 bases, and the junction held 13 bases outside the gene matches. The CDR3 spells CASSKGAPGGRETQYF. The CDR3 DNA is TGTGCCAGCAGCAAAGGGGCTCCGGGAGGGCGGGAGACCCAGTACTTC. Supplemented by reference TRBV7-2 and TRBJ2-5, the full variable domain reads GAGVSQSPSNKVTEKGKDVELRCDPISGHTALYWYRQSLGQGLEFLIYFQGNSAPDKSGLPSDRFSAERTGGSVSTLTIQRTQQEDSAVYLCASSKGAPGGRETQYFGPGTRLLVL.

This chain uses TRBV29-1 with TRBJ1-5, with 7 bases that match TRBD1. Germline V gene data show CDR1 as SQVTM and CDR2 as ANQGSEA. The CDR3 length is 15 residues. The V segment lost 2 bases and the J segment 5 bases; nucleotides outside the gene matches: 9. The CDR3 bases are TGCAGCGTTGAAAATCAGACAGGGAAGCATCAGCCCCAGCATTTT. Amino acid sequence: CSVENQTGKHQPQHF.

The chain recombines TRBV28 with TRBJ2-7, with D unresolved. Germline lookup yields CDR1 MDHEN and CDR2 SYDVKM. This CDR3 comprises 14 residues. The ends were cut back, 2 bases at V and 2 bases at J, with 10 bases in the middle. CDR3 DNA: TGTGCCAGCAGTTTAGCTAAACTGGCCTACGAGCAGTACTTC. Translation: CASSLAKLAYEQYF. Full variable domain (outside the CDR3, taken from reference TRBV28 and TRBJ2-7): DVKVTQSSRYLVKRTGEKVFLECVQDMDHENMFWYRQDPGLGLRLIYFSYDVKMKEKGDIPEGYSVSREKKERFSLILESASTNQTSMYLCASSLAKLAYEQYFGPGTRLTVT.

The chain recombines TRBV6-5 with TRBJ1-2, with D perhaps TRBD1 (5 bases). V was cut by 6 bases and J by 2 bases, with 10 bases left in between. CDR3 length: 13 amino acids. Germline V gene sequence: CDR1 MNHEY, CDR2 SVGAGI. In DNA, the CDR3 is TGTGCCAGCAGGAAGACAGACAACTATGGCTACACCTTC. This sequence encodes CASRKTDNYGYTF.

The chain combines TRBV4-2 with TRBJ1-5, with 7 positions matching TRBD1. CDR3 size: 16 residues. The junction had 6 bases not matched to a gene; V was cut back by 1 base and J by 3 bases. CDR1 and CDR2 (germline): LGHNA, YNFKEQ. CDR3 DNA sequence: TGTGCCAGCAGCCAAGTGGGGACAGATCCCAATCAGCCCCAGCATTTT. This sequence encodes CASSQVGTDPNQPQHF.

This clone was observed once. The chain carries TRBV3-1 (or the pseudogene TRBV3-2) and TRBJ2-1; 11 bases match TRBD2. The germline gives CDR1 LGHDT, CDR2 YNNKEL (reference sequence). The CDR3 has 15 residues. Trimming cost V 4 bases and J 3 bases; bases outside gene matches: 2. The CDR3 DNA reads TGTGCCAGCAGCCGAACTAGCGGGGGCTACAATGAGCAGTTCTTC. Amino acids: CASSRTSGGYNEQFF.

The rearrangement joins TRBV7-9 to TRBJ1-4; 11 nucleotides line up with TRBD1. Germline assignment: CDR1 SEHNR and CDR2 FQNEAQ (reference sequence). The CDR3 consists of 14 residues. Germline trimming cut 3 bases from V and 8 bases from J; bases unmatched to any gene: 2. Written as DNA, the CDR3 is TGTGCCAGCAGCTTCGGGACAGGGGGGGAAAAACTGTTTTTT. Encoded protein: CASSFGTGGEKLFF.

This CDR3 reads CAWSVPGREVSTF. CDR3 coding DNA: TGTGCCTGGAGTGTACCGGGCAGGGAGGTTTCGACCTTC. The gene calls are TRBV30 and TRBJ1-2; the D gene is possibly TRBD1 (5 bases). V was clipped by 0 bases and J by 14 bases, with 19 bases between them. CDR1 is GTSNPN and CDR2 is SVGIG in the germline V gene (reference sequence). This CDR3 is 13 amino acids long.

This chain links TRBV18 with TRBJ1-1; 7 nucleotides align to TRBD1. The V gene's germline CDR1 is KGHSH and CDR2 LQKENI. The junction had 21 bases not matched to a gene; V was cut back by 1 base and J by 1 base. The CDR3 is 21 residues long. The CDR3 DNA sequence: TGTGCCAGCTCACCACTCATGATCGAGACAGGGTCGGGATTCGGGAACACTGAAGCTTTCTTT. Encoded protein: CASSPLMIETGSGFGNTEAFF.

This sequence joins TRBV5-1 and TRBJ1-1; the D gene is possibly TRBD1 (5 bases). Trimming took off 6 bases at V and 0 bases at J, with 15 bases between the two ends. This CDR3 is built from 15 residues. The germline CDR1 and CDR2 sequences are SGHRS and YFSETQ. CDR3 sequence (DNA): TGCGCCAGCACCCTCCCTGACAGATTGAACACTGAAGCTTTCTTT. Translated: CASTLPDRLNTEAFF.

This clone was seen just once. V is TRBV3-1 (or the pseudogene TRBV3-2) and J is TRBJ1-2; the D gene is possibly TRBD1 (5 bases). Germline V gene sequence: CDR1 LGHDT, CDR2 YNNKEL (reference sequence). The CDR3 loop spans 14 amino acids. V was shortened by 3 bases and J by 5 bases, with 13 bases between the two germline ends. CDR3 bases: TGTGCCAGCAGCCAGAATCAGGGTGTTTATGGCTACACCTTC. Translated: CASSQNQGVYGYTF.

CDR3 DNA sequence: TGCAGTGCTAGTGAACTAGCGGGCCACTACAATGAGCAGTTCTTC. It codes for CSASELAGHYNEQFF. The chain combines TRBV20-1 with TRBJ2-1; 9 nucleotides align to TRBD2. CDR3 size: 15 residues. The V gene end was trimmed by 3 bases and the J gene end by 3 bases; junction bases not matched to a gene: 6. Germline V gives CDR1 DFQATT, CDR2 SNEGSKA (reference sequence).

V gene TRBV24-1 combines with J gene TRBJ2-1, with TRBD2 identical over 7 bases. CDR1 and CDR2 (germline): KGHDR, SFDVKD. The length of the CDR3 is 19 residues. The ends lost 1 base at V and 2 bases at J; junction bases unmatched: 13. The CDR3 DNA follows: TGTGCCACCAGTGATTTAGGTCGGGGGGAAAAGTCAACCTACAATGAGCAGTTCTTC. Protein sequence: CATSDLGRGEKSTYNEQFF.

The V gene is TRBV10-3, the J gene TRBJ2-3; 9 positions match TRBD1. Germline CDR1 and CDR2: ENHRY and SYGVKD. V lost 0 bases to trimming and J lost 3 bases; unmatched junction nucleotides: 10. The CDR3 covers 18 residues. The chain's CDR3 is CAISESDRGRRITDTQYF. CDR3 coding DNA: TGTGCCATCAGTGAGTCGGACAGGGGCCGACGTATTACAGATACGCAGTATTTT.

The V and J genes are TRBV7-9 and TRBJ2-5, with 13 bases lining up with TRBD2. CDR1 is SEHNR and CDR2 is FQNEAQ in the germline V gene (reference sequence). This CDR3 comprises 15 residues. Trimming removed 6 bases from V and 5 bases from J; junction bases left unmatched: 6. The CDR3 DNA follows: TGTGCCAGCAGGGACGGACTAGCGGGAGACGAGACCCAGTACTTC. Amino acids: CASRDGLAGDETQYF.

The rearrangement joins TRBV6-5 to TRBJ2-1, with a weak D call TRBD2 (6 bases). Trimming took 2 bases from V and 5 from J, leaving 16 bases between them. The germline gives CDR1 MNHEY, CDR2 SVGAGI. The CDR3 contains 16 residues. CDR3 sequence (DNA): TGTGCCAGCAGTTACAGAGGGACTCCCCTTAACAATGAGCAGTTCTTC. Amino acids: CASSYRGTPLNNEQFF.

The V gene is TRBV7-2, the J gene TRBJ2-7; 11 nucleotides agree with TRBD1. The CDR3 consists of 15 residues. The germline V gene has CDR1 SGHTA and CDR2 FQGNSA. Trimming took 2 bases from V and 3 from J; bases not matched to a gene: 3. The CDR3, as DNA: TGTGCCAGCAGCTTATACGGGACAGGGGGCTACGAGCAGTACTTC. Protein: CASSLYGTGGYEQYF. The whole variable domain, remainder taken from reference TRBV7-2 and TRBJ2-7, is GAGVSQSPSNKVTEKGKDVELRCDPISGHTALYWYRQSLGQGLEFLIYFQGNSAPDKSGLPSDRFSAERTGGSVSTLTIQRTQQEDSAVYLCASSLYGTGGYEQYFGPGTRLTVT.

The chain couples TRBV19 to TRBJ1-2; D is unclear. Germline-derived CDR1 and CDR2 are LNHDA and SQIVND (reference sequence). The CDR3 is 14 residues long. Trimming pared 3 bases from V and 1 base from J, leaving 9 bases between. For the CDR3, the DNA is TGTGCCAGTAGTATTCGGCGGGGTAACTATGGCTACACCTTC. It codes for CASSIRRGNYGYTF.

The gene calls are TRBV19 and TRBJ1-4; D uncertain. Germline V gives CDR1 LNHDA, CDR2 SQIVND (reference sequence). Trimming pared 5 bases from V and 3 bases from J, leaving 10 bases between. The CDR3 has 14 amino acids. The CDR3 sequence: CASSRRESNEKLFF. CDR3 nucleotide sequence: TGTGCCAGTAGTCGCCGGGAGTCTAATGAAAAACTGTTTTTT.

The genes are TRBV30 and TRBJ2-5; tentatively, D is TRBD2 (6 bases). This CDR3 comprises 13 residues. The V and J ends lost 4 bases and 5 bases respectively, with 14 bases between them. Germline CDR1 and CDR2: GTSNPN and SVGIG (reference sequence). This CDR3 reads CAWTVAGRETQYF. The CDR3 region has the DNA TGTGCCTGGACGGTTGCGGGAAGGGAGACCCAGTACTTC.

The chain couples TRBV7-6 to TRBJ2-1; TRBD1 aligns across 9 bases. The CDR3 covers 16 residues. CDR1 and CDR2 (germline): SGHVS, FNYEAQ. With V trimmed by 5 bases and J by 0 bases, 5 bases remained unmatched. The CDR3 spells CASSPGTGHSYNEQFF. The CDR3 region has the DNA TGTGCCAGCAGCCCGGGGACAGGGCACTCCTACAATGAGCAGTTCTTC.

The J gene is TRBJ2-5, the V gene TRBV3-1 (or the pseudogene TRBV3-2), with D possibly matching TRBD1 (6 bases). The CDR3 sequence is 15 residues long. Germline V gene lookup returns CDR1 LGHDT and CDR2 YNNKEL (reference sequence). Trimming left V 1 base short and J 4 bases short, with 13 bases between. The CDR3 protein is CASSQVPGARETQYF. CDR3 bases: TGTGCCAGCAGCCAAGTCCCAGGGGCTAGAGAGACCCAGTACTTC.

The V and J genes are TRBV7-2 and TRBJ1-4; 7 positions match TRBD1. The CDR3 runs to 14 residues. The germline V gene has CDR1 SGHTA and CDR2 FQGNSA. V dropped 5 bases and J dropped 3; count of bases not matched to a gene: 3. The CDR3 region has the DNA TGTGCCAGCAGCAGGGGGCCGGCTAATGAAAAACTGTTTTTT. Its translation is CASSRGPANEKLFF. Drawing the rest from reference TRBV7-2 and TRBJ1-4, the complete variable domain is GAGVSQSPSNKVTEKGKDVELRCDPISGHTALYWYRQSLGQGLEFLIYFQGNSAPDKSGLPSDRFSAERTGGSVSTLTIQRTQQEDSAVYLCASSRGPANEKLFFGSGTQLSVL.

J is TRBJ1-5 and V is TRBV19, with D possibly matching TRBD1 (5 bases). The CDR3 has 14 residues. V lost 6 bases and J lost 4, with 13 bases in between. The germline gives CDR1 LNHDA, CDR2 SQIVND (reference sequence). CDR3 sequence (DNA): TGTGCCAGTAGGCCGTGGGGGGTAAATCAGCCCCAGCATTTT. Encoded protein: CASRPWGVNQPQHF.

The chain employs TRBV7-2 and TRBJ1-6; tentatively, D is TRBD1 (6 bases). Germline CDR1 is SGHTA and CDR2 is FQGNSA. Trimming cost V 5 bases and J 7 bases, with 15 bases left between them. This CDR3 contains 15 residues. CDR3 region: CASSPGQTRNSPLHF. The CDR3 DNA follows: TGTGCCAGCAGCCCAGGACAGACCAGGAATTCACCCCTCCACTTT.

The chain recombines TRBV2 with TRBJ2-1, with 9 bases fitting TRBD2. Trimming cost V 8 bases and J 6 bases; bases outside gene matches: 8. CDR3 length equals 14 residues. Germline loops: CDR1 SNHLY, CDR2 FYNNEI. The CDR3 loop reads CASRGSGSSNEQFF. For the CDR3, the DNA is TGTGCCAGCCGGGGTAGCGGGAGTTCCAATGAGCAGTTCTTC.

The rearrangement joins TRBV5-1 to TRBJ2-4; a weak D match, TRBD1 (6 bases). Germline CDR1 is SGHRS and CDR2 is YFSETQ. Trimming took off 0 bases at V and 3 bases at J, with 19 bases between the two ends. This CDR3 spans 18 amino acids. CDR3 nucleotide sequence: TGCGCCAGCAGCTTGGGGACAGCAATTGGGCCTGGCAAAAACATTCAGTACTTC. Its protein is CASSLGTAIGPGKNIQYF.

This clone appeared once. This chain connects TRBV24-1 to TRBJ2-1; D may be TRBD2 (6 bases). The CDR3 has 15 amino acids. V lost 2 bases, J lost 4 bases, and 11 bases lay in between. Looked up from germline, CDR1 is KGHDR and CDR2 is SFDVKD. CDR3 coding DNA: TGTGCCACCAGTGATTACGGGAGTTCATACAATGAGCAGTTCTTC. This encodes CATSDYGSSYNEQFF.

The CDR3 loop reads CASSPGLAETNEQFF. CDR3 sequence (DNA): TGTGCCAGCAGCCCGGGACTAGCGGAGACGAATGAGCAGTTCTTC. This chain joins TRBV7-3 and TRBJ2-1, with TRBD2 identical over 11 bases. V shed 5 bases, J shed 7 bases, and the junction held 7 bases outside the gene matches. The length of the CDR3 is 15 residues. The germline gives CDR1 SGHTA, CDR2 FQGTGA.